The entry that follows covers one T cell receptor (beta chain) sequence. Its antigen remains undetermined. No base qualities exist here, and no much larger clone lies one base off it. TRB sequencing used genomic DNA with the immunoSEQ assay at survey resolution or the hsTCRB kit. As for the original processing: Initial read processing used immunoSEQ software, and repertoire analyses used the LymphoSeq R package. Clonality was computed as 1 minus normalized Shannon entropy; Gini coefficient was also calculated for each TRB dataset. To infer phenotypes in unsorted samples, TRB sequences from sorted subsets of the recipient or donor were mapped onto unsorted samples from the same recipient. TCRdb stores this immuneACCESS table with in-frame sequences only. Part of the clones is absent; in the studies checked, under half of the shortfall reflects unresolved V genes, and no reason is known for the rest. The DNA was the basis for D and trimming; V, J and clone size are from that table. The sample table holds 45,000 to 60,000 clones, of which 92% were seen once. In total, the top ten clones hold less than 3.5% of the sample.

The entry originates in a study of T cells after posttransplantation cyclophosphamide (dated by TCRdb to between 2015 and 2016). In the study overall: Using TRB sequencing, the study followed how the T cell repertoire reconstituted after myeloablative bone marrow transplantation in which posttransplantation cyclophosphamide served as GVHD prophylaxis. Samples from about 35 PTCy-treated patients, along with samples from approximately 15 of their related bone marrow donors, underwent antigen receptor sequencing. TRB sequencing was performed on blood from all 35 or so PTCy patients with 1-year posttransplant specimens. TRB sequencing was also done on up to roughly 3 additional blood samples from 2 to 5.2 years after transplant in 3 patients, and on pretransplant blood from 4 patients. Because TRA and TRB clonality correlated tightly in roughly nine samples, the subsequent TCR analyses were limited to TRB only. Public TRB sequences were queried against a database of over 3,500 sequences associated with responses to pathogens, tumor antigens, self-antigens and alloantigens.

Peripheral blood samples were provided by related bone marrow donors on the day of marrow donation. Mononuclear cells from peripheral blood and bone marrow were separated by Ficoll-Hypaque density centrifugation and then cryopreserved. Between the V and J ends, shortened by 3 bases and 2 bases respectively, the junction contains 11 bases. Spanning cysteine to phenylalanine, the CDR3 consists of 15 amino acids. Only CDR3 DNA is held: 45 bases, read in frame from base 1. CDR1 and CDR2, looked up from the germline V gene (reference sequence), are LNHDA and SQIVND. Beyond this particular receptor, the publication reports: Across 45 to 50 patients, TRB clonality was highly associated with recipient CMV seropositivity and CMV reactivation, and PTCy diversity was similar to diversity in CNI/methotrexate controls. Donor-recipient similarity was low at 1-2 months but rose over the first year, and later blood repertoires were often dominated by donor CD8+ memory clones. The TRB repertoires of T cells infiltrating skin or GI tract showed only limited overlap with the TRB repertoires of T cells in blood.

Specimen: PBMCs. In this chain, TRBV19 is recombined with TRBJ1-3; the D gene identity is not certain. The TCR originated in a woman aged 45-59 years in good health and a related stem cell transplant donor. The DNA is as follows: TGTGCCAGTAGTATTCTGGGCCAGGCTGGAAACACCATATATTTT. Translated, this gives CASSILGQAGNTIYF.